This T cell receptor (beta chain) was sequenced for a study of blood T cell repertoires in COVID-19. Study summary: Samples representing acute and convalescent COVID-19 were sourced from the United States, Italy and Spain. The analysed material was cDNA or gDNA that came from T cells, B-cell-depleted T cells, or PBMCs.

In the study's own analysis: By means of reference gene primer amplification, nucleated cell counts were estimated. Produced via immunoSEQ multiplex PCR; TCRdb's table is partial and in-frame only. The DNA gave D and trimming, while V, J and clone size come from that table. The sample contains around 89,000 clones, about three quarters of which appear only once. CDR1 and CDR2 (germline): LNHDA, SQIVND (reference sequence). The length of the CDR3 is 15 residues. V lost 5 bases and J lost 3; bases outside the gene matches: 8. This rearrangement joins TRBV19 to TRBJ1-1; 8 bases line up with TRBD1. The receptor comes from a woman at least 80 years old with acute or convalescent COVID-19. Sequenced: peripheral blood. The CDR3 DNA follows: TGTGCCAGTAGTGTCCCCAGGACAGGGCACACTGAAGCTTTCTTT. Translation: CASSVPRTGHTEAFF.